Listed below are T cell receptor beta chains from one sample, sequenced in a study of cytomegalovirus exposure and HLA in healthy donors. Measured with immunoSEQ multiplex PCR; TCRdb has only the in-frame clones, and not every one. The sample records some 180,000 clones, 84% being singletons. The sample taken for sequencing was PBMCs. Every receptor here comes from a girl aged 2 to 10 in good health and CMV-seropositive. CDR3s include the opening cysteine and the closing phenylalanine or tryptophan. Fields, in order: clone size, V gene, J gene, D gene, CDR3 DNA, CDR3 protein. The D gene is left open where the match is weak. Not all rows give a size; the values are once, few, many and, for expanded clones, a class.

size: NA
V: TRBV9
J: TRBJ1-2
D: NA
DNA: TGTGCCAGCAGCGTAGGTGCCAGGGCCTATGGCTACACCTTC
CDR3: CASSVGARAYGYTF

size: NA
V: TRBV11-2
J: TRBJ1-1
D: TRBD1
DNA: TGTGCCAGCAGCTTGGGACAGGCTGGGGGAGGTGCTTTCTTT
CDR3: CASSLGQAGGGAFF

size: NA
V: TRBV14
J: TRBJ1-1
D: TRBD1
DNA: TGTGCCAGCAGTGACAGGGGCCGGACTGAAGCTTTCTTT
CDR3: CASSDRGRTEAFF

size: NA
V: TRBV5-8
J: TRBJ1-2
D: NA
DNA: TGTGCCAGCAGCTCCCTATCGGTTCCAGGTTACGACTATGGCTACACCTTC
CDR3: CASSSLSVPGYDYGYTF

size: NA
V: TRBV28
J: TRBJ2-5
D: TRBD2
DNA: TGTGCCAGCAGATACCTGCGAGCGGGAGCAGAGACCCAGTACTTC
CDR3: CASRYLRAGAETQYF

size: NA
V: TRBV15
J: TRBJ2-3
D: NA
DNA: TGTGCCACCAGCAGAGTGGGGACTCCTTATCGGGATACGCAGTATTTT
CDR3: CATSRVGTPYRDTQYF

size: NA
V: TRBV28
J: TRBJ2-5
D: NA
DNA: TGTGCCAGCAGTAGCCCAGGTAGTTACCAAGAGACCCAGTACTTC
CDR3: CASSSPGSYQETQYF

size: NA
V: TRBV6-1
J: TRBJ2-3
D: NA
DNA: TGTGCCAGCAGTGAGCCCCGAGCGGGTTACAGCACAGATACGCAGTATTTT
CDR3: CASSEPRAGYSTDTQYF

size: few
V: TRBV2
J: TRBJ2-1
D: TRBD2
DNA: TGTGCCAGCAGGTCGAAAAGCGGGGTGTCCTACAATGAGCAGTTCTTC
CDR3: CASRSKSGVSYNEQFF

size: NA
V: TRBV30
J: TRBJ2-5
D: NA
DNA: TGTGCCGGGGCGGAGCAAGAGACCCAGTACTTC
CDR3: CAGAEQETQYF

size: NA
V: TRBV14
J: TRBJ1-2
D: NA
DNA: TGTGCCAGCAGCCAAGTAGGGGGATTCACTGACTATGGCTACACCTTC
CDR3: CASSQVGGFTDYGYTF

size: few
V: TRBV6-5
J: TRBJ1-1
D: NA
DNA: TGTGCCAGCTCACCCAACAGGGAAGAAGCTTTCTTT
CDR3: CASSPNREEAFF

size: NA
V: TRBV6-5
J: TRBJ2-2
D: NA
DNA: TGTGCCAGCAGCTTCGCCGACAGGATCGGGGAGCTGTTTTTT
CDR3: CASSFADRIGELFF

size: NA
V: TRBV25-1
J: TRBJ1-1
D: NA
DNA: TGTGCCAGCAGTGACGATTGGGGCCACCTTAATGTCCCTGAAGCTTTCTTT
CDR3: CASSDDWGHLNVPEAFF

size: NA
V: TRBV27
J: TRBJ1-4
D: NA
DNA: TGTGCCAGCAGTTTAACCCACTCAACTAATGAAAAACTGTTTTTT
CDR3: CASSLTHSTNEKLFF

size: few
V: TRBV7-2
J: TRBJ2-2
D: NA
DNA: TGTGCCAGCAGCATCAGCGGACTACCCACCGGGGAGCTGTTTTTT
CDR3: CASSISGLPTGELFF

size: medium-sized
V: TRBV4-1
J: TRBJ1-1
D: TRBD1
DNA: TGCGCCAGCAGCCGACAGGGACGGAACACTGAAGCTTTCTTT
CDR3: CASSRQGRNTEAFF

size: NA
V: TRBV29-1
J: TRBJ2-3
D: TRBD2
DNA: TGCAGCGCCCTGCGGCGTGGCGGGGGGCGGGGTACAGATACGCAGTATTTT
CDR3: CSALRRGGGRGTDTQYF

size: NA
V: TRBV6-1
J: TRBJ2-3
D: NA
DNA: TGTGCCAGCAGGGACTGGGGTGGCGCAGATACGCAGTATTTT
CDR3: CASRDWGGADTQYF

size: NA
V: TRBV7-8
J: TRBJ2-7
D: NA
DNA: TGTGCCAGCAGCTCGTGGGGGTTTGGAGGGCCATACGAGCAGTACTTC
CDR3: CASSSWGFGGPYEQYF

size: NA
V: TRBV7-6
J: TRBJ2-5
D: TRBD2
DNA: TGTGCCAGCAGCTTAAAAGCGGGAGGGCCCTTGGAGACCCAGTACTTC
CDR3: CASSLKAGGPLETQYF

size: NA
V: TRBV9
J: TRBJ2-7
D: NA
DNA: TGTGCCAGCAGCCCCAGGCAGGGATTGCGCTACGAGCAGTACTTC
CDR3: CASSPRQGLRYEQYF

size: NA
V: TRBV19
J: TRBJ1-5
D: TRBD1
DNA: TGTGCCAGTAATGGTGGACAGGCTAGCAATCAGCCCCAGCATTTT
CDR3: CASNGGQASNQPQHF

size: NA
V: TRBV20-1
J: TRBJ2-7
D: NA
DNA: TGCAGTGCTAGAGCGGCCTACGAGCAGTACTTC
CDR3: CSARAAYEQYF

size: NA
V: TRBV19
J: TRBJ1-6
D: TRBD1
DNA: TGTGCCAGTAGTAACACAGGGGAAAAGGGGAATTCACCCCTCCACTTT
CDR3: CASSNTGEKGNSPLHF

size: NA
V: TRBV2
J: TRBJ1-2
D: NA
DNA: TGTGCCAGCAGGGGGGGGCGGGAGTTTTGTGGCTACACCTTC
CDR3: CASRGGREFCGYTF

size: NA
V: TRBV9
J: TRBJ2-1
D: TRBD2
DNA: TGTGCCAGCAGCCCACGGACTAGCAGCAAACAGTTCTTC
CDR3: CASSPRTSSKQFF

size: NA
V: TRBV10-2
J: TRBJ2-1
D: TRBD1
DNA: TGCGCCAGCAGTGCGGACAGGGGACTGTTGGATGAGCAGTTCTTC
CDR3: CASSADRGLLDEQFF

size: NA
V: TRBV10-2
J: TRBJ2-1
D: NA
DNA: TGCGCCAGCAGTGGGTTTCGGGGTAATGAGCAGTTCTTC
CDR3: CASSGFRGNEQFF

size: NA
V: TRBV19
J: TRBJ1-1
D: NA
DNA: TGTGCCAGTAGTATCTGGGCGAACACTGAAGCTTTCTTT
CDR3: CASSIWANTEAFF

size: NA
V: TRBV10-2
J: TRBJ1-1
D: NA
DNA: TGCGCCAGCACCGATAACGGGAACACTGAAGCTTTCTTT
CDR3: CASTDNGNTEAFF

size: NA
V: TRBV4-1
J: TRBJ2-3
D: TRBD2
DNA: TGCGCCAGCTCAGGGAGGAACAATGGGACTAGCGGCACAGATACGCAGTATTTT
CDR3: CASSGRNNGTSGTDTQYF

size: NA
V: TRBV10-3
J: TRBJ1-5
D: TRBD1
DNA: TGTGCCATCAGCCCCGGACAGGCGCGCGATCAGCCCCAGCATTTT
CDR3: CAISPGQARDQPQHF

size: NA
V: TRBV6-5
J: TRBJ2-7
D: TRBD1
DNA: TGTGCCAGCAGCAACGGCAGGGGGCGGTACGAGCAGTACTTC
CDR3: CASSNGRGRYEQYF

size: NA
V: TRBV5-1
J: TRBJ2-1
D: TRBD2
DNA: TGCGCCAGCAGCTTGCTTGCGGGGGGTACCGACAATGAGCAGTTCTTC
CDR3: CASSLLAGGTDNEQFF

size: NA
V: TRBV5-4
J: TRBJ1-4
D: NA
DNA: TGTGCCAGCAGCGAATCGGGGGATAGAGAAAAACTGTTTTTT
CDR3: CASSESGDREKLFF

size: NA
V: TRBV19
J: TRBJ1-1
D: NA
DNA: TGTGCCAGTAGTCGGGCGTTAGGGGCTTTGAACACTGAAGCTTTCTTT
CDR3: CASSRALGALNTEAFF

size: NA
V: TRBV4-2
J: TRBJ1-2
D: TRBD1
DNA: TGTGCCAGCAGCCAAGTTTCTGGGACAGGGGTTTATGGCTACACCTTC
CDR3: CASSQVSGTGVYGYTF

size: NA
V: TRBV30
J: TRBJ2-3
D: NA
DNA: TGTGCGTCCGGGGGTACAGATACGCAGTATTTT
CDR3: CASGGTDTQYF

size: NA
V: TRBV11-3
J: TRBJ2-1
D: TRBD2
DNA: TGTGCCAGCAGCTTGGGACTAGTCTTACATGAGCAGTTCTTC
CDR3: CASSLGLVLHEQFF

size: NA
V: TRBV19
J: TRBJ1-1
D: NA
DNA: TGTGCCAGTAGTATTACGGGGACATTGACTGAAGCTTTCTTT
CDR3: CASSITGTLTEAFF

size: NA
V: TRBV6-1
J: TRBJ1-1
D: NA
DNA: TGTGCCACTCTCGAGGCGGGCTACACTGAAGCTTTCTTT
CDR3: CATLEAGYTEAFF

size: once
V: TRBV5-1
J: TRBJ2-1
D: TRBD2
DNA: TGCGCCAGCAGAGTGGGAGGGTTCGGCAATGAGCAGTTCTTC
CDR3: CASRVGGFGNEQFF

size: NA
V: TRBV7-2
J: TRBJ1-1
D: NA
DNA: TGTGCCAGCAGCTTAGTGGCTAGGGGTTTGGGCGCTGAAGCTTTCTTT
CDR3: CASSLVARGLGAEAFF

size: NA
V: TRBV23-1
J: TRBJ2-7
D: NA
DNA: TGCGCCAGCACCGTGAAAACATCGGGCGGGCCCTACGAGCAGTACTTC
CDR3: CASTVKTSGGPYEQYF

size: NA
V: TRBV27
J: TRBJ1-2
D: NA
DNA: TGTGCCAGCAGTACGACAGGATTGGATAACTATGGCTACACCTTC
CDR3: CASSTTGLDNYGYTF

size: NA
V: TRBV6-5
J: TRBJ1-2
D: NA
DNA: TGTGCCAGCAGCTACTCGCAGGGTTCGGACTATGGCTACACCTTC
CDR3: CASSYSQGSDYGYTF

size: NA
V: TRBV9
J: TRBJ2-7
D: NA
DNA: TGTGCCAGCAGCGTAGCTGGGGGCAGAGACTCCTACGAGCAGTACTTC
CDR3: CASSVAGGRDSYEQYF

size: NA
V: TRBV14
J: TRBJ2-1
D: TRBD1
DNA: TGTGCCAGCAGCCAAGACAGGGGGAATATCTACAATGAGCAGTTCTTC
CDR3: CASSQDRGNIYNEQFF

size: once
V: TRBV5-1
J: TRBJ1-2
D: TRBD1
DNA: TGCGCCAGCAGCCGGAGTCCAACAGGGGGCTATGGCTACACCTTC
CDR3: CASSRSPTGGYGYTF

size: NA
V: TRBV19
J: TRBJ1-2
D: NA
DNA: TGTGCCAGTAGTATAGTAAGAGATGGCTACACCTTC
CDR3: CASSIVRDGYTF